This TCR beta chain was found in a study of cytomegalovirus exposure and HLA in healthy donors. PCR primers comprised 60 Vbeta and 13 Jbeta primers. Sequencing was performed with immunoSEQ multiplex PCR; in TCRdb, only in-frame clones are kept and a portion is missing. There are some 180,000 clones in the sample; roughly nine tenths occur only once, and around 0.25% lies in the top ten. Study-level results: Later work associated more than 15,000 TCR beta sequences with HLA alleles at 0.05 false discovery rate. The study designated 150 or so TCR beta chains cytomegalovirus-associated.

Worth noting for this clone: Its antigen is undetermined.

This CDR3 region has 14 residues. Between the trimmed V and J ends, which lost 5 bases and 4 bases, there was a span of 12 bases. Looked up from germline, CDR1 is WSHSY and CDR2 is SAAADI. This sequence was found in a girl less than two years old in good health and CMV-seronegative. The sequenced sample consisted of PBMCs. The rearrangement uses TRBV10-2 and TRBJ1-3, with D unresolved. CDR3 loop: CASSMAHLGNTIYF. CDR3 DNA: TGCGCCAGCAGTATGGCCCACCTCGGAAACACCATATATTTT.